Following are 15 T cell receptor beta chains from one sample sequenced in a study of long-term antiretroviral therapy in people with HIV. The libraries were made with immunoSEQ v3.0 at survey level. Some clones are missing from TCRdb's copy, which holds only in-frame ones; the method was immunoSEQ multiplex PCR. Of around 16,000 clones in the sample, 81% were seen once. The sample consisted of unsorted PBMCs, taken less than 1.3 years before starting antiretroviral therapy. These receptors were obtained from a man aged 25 to 45 with HIV.

Only one count was recorded for this clone. The chain is built from TRBV5-1 and TRBJ2-3; TRBD2 matches at 11 bases. CDR1 and CDR2 (germline): SGHRS, YFSETQ. With 4 bases clipped from V and 0 bases from J, the junction kept 13 bases outside the gene matches. The CDR3 spans 19 residues. The CDR3 DNA sequence: TGCGCCAGCAGCGCCGATACTAGCGGGGGTGGATCTAGCACAGATACGCAGTATTTT. As protein: CASSADTSGGGSSTDTQYF. The complete variable domain, with remaining parts taken from reference TRBV5-1 and TRBJ2-3, reads KAGVTQTPRYLIKTRGQQVTLSCSPISGHRSVSWYQQTPGQGLQFLFEYFSETQRNKGNFPGRFSGRQFSNSRSEMNVSTLELGDSALYLCASSADTSGGGSSTDTQYFGPGTRLTVL.

V gene TRBV7-2 combines with J gene TRBJ2-1; 12 bases agree with TRBD2. CDR1 and CDR2 (germline): SGHTA, FQGNSA. After removal of 2 bases from V and 2 bases from J, the junction contained 1 base not matched to a gene. The CDR3 has 16 residues. The CDR3 here is CASSLRTSGTYNEQFF. The CDR3 nucleotides read TGTGCCAGCAGCTTAAGGACTAGCGGGACCTACAATGAGCAGTTCTTC.

The chain has TRBV19 and TRBJ2-2; TRBD2 matches 9 bases. The ends lost 10 bases at V and 5 bases at J; junction bases unmatched: 8. CDR3 size: 14 residues. CDR1 is LNHDA and CDR2 is SQIVND in the germline V gene (reference sequence). In DNA form, the CDR3 reads TGTGCCACCTGTGGAGCGGGGGGAACCGGGGAGCTGTTTTTT. It yields the protein CATCGAGGTGELFF.

The chain employs TRBV6-5 and TRBJ2-3; 8 bases are a match to TRBD2. With 8 bases clipped from V and 2 bases from J, the junction kept 9 bases outside the gene matches. The CDR3 spans 15 residues. Germline CDR1 MNHEY, CDR2 SVGAGI. In nucleotides, the CDR3 is TGTGCCAGCTGCCGGGGGGGGCCGATCACAGATACGCAGTATTTT. It specifies CASCRGGPITDTQYF.

The chain uses TRBV7-2 and TRBJ1-1, with D perhaps TRBD1 (5 bases). Germline V CDR1 and CDR2: SGHTA, FQGNSA. The V gene lost 5 bases and the J gene lost 7 bases, with 14 bases spanning the gap. The CDR3 length is 13 residues. The CDR3 protein is CASSEQTAYEAFF. The CDR3 DNA reads TGTGCCAGCAGCGAGCAGACAGCTTATGAAGCTTTCTTT.

This sequence joins TRBV28 and TRBJ2-1, with TRBD2 matching over 9 bases. With 4 bases clipped from V and 10 bases from J, the junction kept 8 bases outside the gene matches. The CDR3 is 14 amino acids. Germline V CDR1 and CDR2: MDHEN, SYDVKM. The CDR3 here is CASSSSGILGEQFF. The DNA for the CDR3 is TGTGCCAGCAGTTCTAGCGGGATCCTTGGGGAGCAGTTCTTC. Complete variable domain (other parts from reference TRBV28 and TRBJ2-1): DVKVTQSSRYLVKRTGEKVFLECVQDMDHENMFWYRQDPGLGLRLIYFSYDVKMKEKGDIPEGYSVSREKKERFSLILESASTNQTSMYLCASSSSGILGEQFFGPGTRLTVL.

This sequence joins TRBV27 and TRBJ2-1, with TRBD2 matching 10 bases. Germline CDR1 is MNHEY and CDR2 is SMNVEV (reference sequence). V lost 5 bases, J lost 8 bases, and 3 bases stayed unmatched. CDR3 length: 13 residues. Written as DNA, the CDR3 is TGTGCCAGCAGTGAACTAGCGGGACATGAGCAGTTCTTC. It specifies CASSELAGHEQFF.

The V call is TRBV10-1, the J call TRBJ1-1; weak D call: TRBD1 (6 bases). V was trimmed by 3 bases and J by 1 base, leaving 9 bases between them. From germline, CDR1 is WNHNN and CDR2 SYGVQD (reference sequence). This CDR3 region has 14 residues. As DNA, the CDR3 is TGCGCCAGCAGTGAATCGGGGGCGAACACTGAAGCTTTCTTT. Residues: CASSESGANTEAFF.

This chain links TRBV30 with TRBJ2-4, with TRBD2 matching 11 bases. Germline CDR1 and CDR2: GTSNPN and SVGIG (reference sequence). V trimming: 1 base; J trimming: 7 bases; junction bases outside the gene matches: 9. This CDR3 spans 16 amino acids. CDR3 protein: CAWSERGTSGRNIQYF. The CDR3 region has the DNA TGTGCCTGGAGTGAACGAGGGACTAGCGGTAGGAACATTCAGTACTTC.

The chain couples TRBV5-1 to TRBJ2-3; 10 bases fit TRBD2. V shed 1 base and J 0 bases; nucleotides not matched to a gene: 2. CDR3 size: 16 residues. The germline CDR1 and CDR2 sequences are SGHRS and YFSETQ. This CDR3 is CASSLRAGGSTDTQYF. The CDR3 coding sequence is TGCGCCAGCAGCTTGAGAGCGGGGGGGAGCACAGATACGCAGTATTTT.

This chain joins TRBV27 and TRBJ2-7; D unclear. Germline V gene data show CDR1 as MNHEY and CDR2 as SMNVEV (reference sequence). The length of the CDR3 is 14 residues. V was pared by 1 base and J by 4 bases, with 11 bases between. CDR3 nucleotide sequence: TGTGCCAGCAGTTTATTTCGGTGGGCTTACGAGCAGTACTTC. It specifies CASSLFRWAYEQYF.

The chain joins TRBV6-5 to TRBJ2-7; D is possibly TRBD1 or TRBD2 (5 bases each). CDR3 length equals 15 residues. Germline CDR1 reads MNHEY; CDR2 reads SVGAGI. V lost 8 bases to trimming and J lost 6 bases, with 23 bases between them. The CDR3 bases are TGTGCCAGCCGATTAGGGGAGACAGCCCGGGGCGAGCAGTACTTC. The encoded protein is CASRLGETARGEQYF.

The chain uses TRBV5-4 and TRBJ1-5; TRBD1 is a possible D gene (5 bases). Trimming stripped 0 bases from V and 8 bases from J, with 9 bases between. This CDR3 spans 13 amino acids. Germline CDR1 and CDR2: SGHNT and YYREEE (reference sequence). The CDR3 DNA sequence: TGTGCCAGCAGCTTGGCAGGGAAGGAGCCCCAGCATTTT. Translation gives CASSLAGKEPQHF.

This chain connects TRBV19 to TRBJ1-2, with 12 bases that match TRBD1. The V gene's germline CDR1 is LNHDA and CDR2 SQIVND (reference sequence). This CDR3 is 15 amino acids long. V lost 7 bases, J lost 8 bases, and 11 bases stayed unmatched. CDR3 DNA sequence: TGTGCCAGTACGACCCAGGGACAGGGGGCGCCCGGCTACACCTTC. Protein sequence: CASTTQGQGAPGYTF.

V is TRBV7-3 and J is TRBJ2-7; 10 nucleotides align to TRBD1. CDR1 SGHTA and CDR2 FQGTGA come from the germline V gene. The V segment lost 1 base and the J segment 4 bases; nucleotides outside the gene matches: 7. The CDR3 loop spans 16 amino acids. In DNA form, the CDR3 reads TGTGCCAGCAGCTTAATTGGTGGGACAGGGGATTACGAGCAGTACTTC. Translating it yields CASSLIGGTGDYEQYF.